The 27 T cell receptor beta chains listed next were all sequenced from one sample in a study of cytomegalovirus exposure and HLA in healthy donors. PCR involved 60 Vbeta and 13 Jbeta primers. Measured with immunoSEQ multiplex PCR; TCRdb has only the in-frame clones, and not every one. Of around 120,000 clones in the sample, 77% were seen once. Material: PBMCs. These receptors originate from a human donor in good health.

The CDR3 reads CASSLEFGGYEQYF. The CDR3 DNA reads as TGTGCCAGCAGCTTAGAATTTGGCGGCTACGAGCAGTACTTC. The chain links TRBV7-2 to TRBJ2-7, with D unclear. The CDR3 totals 14 residues. The germline V and J ends were trimmed by 1 base and 3 bases, with 10 bases remaining between them. Germline assignment: CDR1 SGHTA and CDR2 FQGNSA.

The rearrangement joins TRBV6-5 to TRBJ1-4; 7 bases are a match to TRBD1. CDR3 length equals 14 residues. CDR1 and CDR2 (germline): MNHEY, SVGAGI. V dropped 5 bases and J dropped 4; count of bases not matched to a gene: 4. CDR3 protein: CASSGQAINEKLFF. For the CDR3, the DNA is TGTGCCAGCAGTGGACAGGCCATTAATGAAAAACTGTTTTTT.

The genes are TRBV14 and TRBJ2-1, with 9 bases fitting TRBD2. This CDR3 comprises 15 residues. V lost 1 base to trimming and J lost 8 bases; unmatched junction nucleotides: 6. The V gene's germline CDR1 is SGHDN and CDR2 FVKESK. The chain's CDR3 is CASSQGASGKHEQFF. CDR3 nucleotide sequence: TGTGCCAGCAGCCAAGGGGCTAGCGGGAAACATGAGCAGTTCTTC.

The chain recombines TRBV10-3 with TRBJ2-7; TRBD2 aligns across 11 bases. Losses at the gene ends were 5 bases for V and 0 bases for J; bases not matched to a gene: 6. The germline V gene has CDR1 ENHRY and CDR2 SYGVKD. The CDR3 extends over 16 amino acids. In DNA, the CDR3 is TGTGCCATCAGTCGCGATCTAGCGGGAGGCTCCTACGAGCAGTACTTC. Translated: CAISRDLAGGSYEQYF.

The chain uses TRBV10-3 and TRBJ2-7, with TRBD1 matching 9 bases. The CDR3 length is 14 residues. Trimming cost V 6 bases and J 0 bases; bases outside gene matches: 3. CDR1 and CDR2 from the germline V gene are ENHRY and SYGVKD. CDR3: CAIRGTGSSYEQYF. The CDR3 DNA is TGTGCCATCAGGGGGACAGGGAGCTCCTACGAGCAGTACTTC.

V is TRBV7-9 and J is TRBJ2-5; 8 nucleotides match TRBD1. The V gene's germline CDR1 is SEHNR and CDR2 FQNEAQ (reference sequence). The CDR3 covers 14 residues. V shed 5 bases, J shed 4 bases, and the junction held 6 bases outside the gene matches. CDR3 sequence reads: CASSPPDRVETQYF. Here the CDR3 DNA reads TGTGCCAGCAGCCCCCCGGACAGGGTAGAGACCCAGTACTTC.

The chain recombines TRBV19 with TRBJ1-1; D is uncertain. The V gene's germline CDR1 is LNHDA and CDR2 SQIVND (reference sequence). Trimming left V 0 bases short and J 1 base short, with 9 bases between. This CDR3 region has 15 residues. As DNA, the CDR3 is TGTGCCAGTAGTATAGAAGCGGGCCGGAACACTGAAGCTTTCTTT. It codes for CASSIEAGRNTEAFF.

The chain links TRBV18 to TRBJ2-7; 9 nucleotides agree with TRBD1. The CDR3 consists of 17 residues. In germline, CDR1 is KGHSH, CDR2 LQKENI. The trim removed 4 bases at V and 3 bases at J, leaving 13 bases unmatched. CDR3 region: CASSQGKRGTGFYEQYF. The CDR3 region has the DNA TGTGCCAGCTCACAAGGAAAAAGGGGGACAGGGTTCTACGAGCAGTACTTC.

V is TRBV6-1 and J is TRBJ1-5; 9 bases fit TRBD1. The CDR3 totals 15 residues. J was trimmed by 4 bases and V by 3 bases; bases with no gene match: 4. CDR1 is MNHNS and CDR2 is SASEGT in the germline V gene. The CDR3 DNA is TGTGCCAGCAGTGAGAACAGGGGGCTTAATCAGCCCCAGCATTTT. As protein: CASSENRGLNQPQHF.

This clone came up a few times. As the CDR3 is not closed by the conserved phenylalanine or tryptophan, this likely results from a read error. J is TRBJ1-6 and V is TRBV6-5; no firm D call. Trimming removed 4 bases at V and 6 bases at J, with 16 bases between. Germline V lookup: CDR1 MNHEY, CDR2 SVGAGI. The CDR3 is made up of 16 amino acids. In DNA, the CDR3 is TGTGCCAGCAGTTTAAGTCTTGGGCGGACTAATTCACCCCTCCACTCT. This sequence encodes CASSLSLGRTNSPLHS.

This clone was seen a few times. The rearrangement links TRBV5-1 to TRBJ1-4; TRBD1 might be the D (5 bases). Per the germline V gene, CDR1 is SGHRS and CDR2 is YFSETQ. The CDR3 loop spans 14 amino acids. V was shortened by 0 bases and J by 4 bases, with 7 bases between the two germline ends. The DNA for the CDR3 is TGCGCCAGCAGCTTGGGGGGCGGTAATGAAAAACTGTTTTTT. Protein product: CASSLGGGNEKLFF.

The V gene is TRBV29-1, the J gene TRBJ2-7, with TRBD2 matching 12 bases. With V trimmed by 7 bases and J by 6 bases, 7 bases remained unmatched. Germline lookup yields CDR1 SQVTM and CDR2 ANQGSEA. The CDR3 runs 13 residues. The CDR3 protein is CSGQLAGGGEQYF. DNA for the CDR3: TGCAGCGGCCAACTAGCGGGAGGAGGCGAGCAGTACTTC.

The genes are TRBV9 and TRBJ2-5, with 7 bases aligning to TRBD1. Looked up from germline, CDR1 is SGDLS and CDR2 is YYNGEE. This CDR3 is built from 15 residues. Trimming took 3 bases from V and 1 from J; bases not matched to a gene: 6. The CDR3 sequence: CASSDGDSPQETQYF. In nucleotides, the CDR3 is TGTGCCAGCAGCGATGGGGACAGCCCCCAAGAGACCCAGTACTTC.

This clone was seen a handful of times. The chain couples TRBV28 to TRBJ2-1; TRBD1 is a possible D gene (5 bases). V lost 5 bases to trimming and J lost 0 bases, with 14 bases between them. This CDR3 contains 16 residues. Germline lookup yields CDR1 MDHEN and CDR2 SYDVKM. CDR3 loop: CASSTYRSSSYNEQFF. In DNA form, the CDR3 reads TGTGCCAGCAGTACTTACAGGTCGAGCTCCTACAATGAGCAGTTCTTC.

This clone was counted only a few times. The J gene is TRBJ2-7, the V gene TRBV28; 8 bases map to TRBD1. The CDR3 totals 14 residues. CDR1 is MDHEN, CDR2 SYDVKM, per germline. The trim removed 6 bases at V and 2 bases at J, leaving 6 bases unmatched. The CDR3 protein is CASRGRQGPYEQYF. The CDR3 coding sequence is TGTGCCAGCAGGGGGCGACAGGGGCCCTACGAGCAGTACTTC.

The rearrangement uses TRBV5-1 and TRBJ1-4, with 7 nucleotides matching TRBD1. This CDR3 spans 15 amino acids. V trimming: 4 bases; J trimming: 3 bases; junction bases outside the gene matches: 6. Per germline, CDR1 SGHRS and CDR2 YFSETQ. This CDR3 is CASSLDRAANEKLFF. The CDR3 region has the DNA TGCGCCAGCAGCCTAGACAGGGCTGCTAATGAAAAACTGTTTTTT.

The chain uses TRBV5-5 and TRBJ1-5, with no clear D. The V and J ends lost 5 bases and 0 bases respectively, with 18 bases between them. Per the germline V gene, CDR1 is SGHKS and CDR2 is YYEKEE (reference sequence). The CDR3 totals 17 residues. The DNA for the CDR3 is TGTGCCAGCAGTTTTAAAATGACATCGATTAGCAATCAGCCCCAGCATTTT. It is translated as CASSFKMTSISNQPQHF.

This chain uses TRBV5-1 with TRBJ2-6, with TRBD1 matching over 10 bases. This CDR3 is 17 amino acids long. Germline lookup yields CDR1 SGHRS and CDR2 YFSETQ. J gave up 0 bases and V 4 bases, and 4 bases lay outside the gene matches. The CDR3 sequence: CASSGQGGTSGANVLTF. In nucleotides, the CDR3 is TGCGCCAGCAGCGGACAGGGGGGGACCTCTGGGGCCAACGTCCTGACTTTC.

V usage is TRBV2 and J usage is TRBJ1-1; D remains ambiguous. CDR3 length: 14 residues. V was trimmed by 5 bases and J by 4 bases, leaving 14 bases between them. Germline V gene lookup returns CDR1 SNHLY and CDR2 FYNNEI. The CDR3 region is CASSPPAGSTEAFF. Written as DNA, the CDR3 is TGTGCCAGCAGTCCACCGGCGGGAAGCACTGAAGCTTTCTTT.

V and J are TRBV21-1 and TRBJ2-1; no check of the table's D call, TRBD1, against the DNA was made. TRBV21-1 is a pseudogene segment. This CDR3 is built from 13 residues. Written as DNA, the CDR3 is TGTGCCAGCAGCAAAGTCAGGAACAATGAGCAGTTCTTC. This translates into CASSKVRNNEQFF.

This clone has only one observation. The rearrangement uses TRBV19 and TRBJ1-2; possibly TRBD1 for D (6 bases). In germline, CDR1 is LNHDA, CDR2 SQIVND (reference sequence). V dropped 5 bases and J dropped 3 bases, with 10 bases sitting between them. The CDR3 is made up of 13 amino acids. CDR3 sequence reads: CASSSTGHYGYTF. The CDR3 DNA is TGTGCCAGTAGTTCCACAGGGCACTATGGCTACACCTTC.

The rearrangement links TRBV4-1 to TRBJ2-7; TRBD1 might be the D (5 bases). The CDR3 is 14 residues long. Trimming took 4 bases from V and 2 from J, leaving 12 bases between them. Germline V lookup: CDR1 MGHRA, CDR2 YSYEKL. CDR3: CASSPTQGTYEQYF. The CDR3 nucleotides read TGCGCCAGCAGCCCTACTCAGGGAACCTACGAGCAGTACTTC.

The V and J genes are TRBV27 and TRBJ1-3; 11 bases match TRBD1. The junction had 10 bases not matched to a gene; V was cut back by 3 bases and J by 3 bases. The CDR3 has 18 amino acids. Looked up from germline, CDR1 is MNHEY and CDR2 is SMNVEV (reference sequence). The CDR3 nucleotides read TGTGCCAGCAGTTTGGTGGGACAGGGGGTTCGCGGTGGAAACACCATATATTTT. Translated, it gives CASSLVGQGVRGGNTIYF.

V is TRBV2 and J is TRBJ1-5; D perhaps matches TRBD1 (6 bases). The CDR3 spans 15 residues. The V gene lost 6 bases and the J gene lost 9 bases, with 21 bases spanning the gap. Germline CDR1 is SNHLY and CDR2 is FYNNEI. The CDR3 is CASSRQESRMGPQHF. The CDR3 DNA reads TGTGCCAGCAGCCGACAGGAATCAAGGATGGGGCCCCAGCATTTT.

The chain uses TRBV5-1 and TRBJ2-1; TRBD1 matches 10 bases. Germline V gene data show CDR1 as SGHRS and CDR2 as YFSETQ. This CDR3 contains 15 residues. The V gene end was trimmed by 4 bases and the J gene end by 7 bases; junction bases not matched to a gene: 8. Written as DNA, the CDR3 is TGCGCCAGCAGCCCCTGGGACAGGGGTGGGAATGAGCAGTTCTTC. It is translated as CASSPWDRGGNEQFF.

The V call is TRBV7-2, the J call TRBJ2-1; 12 nucleotides line up with TRBD1. The CDR3 consists of 15 residues. After removal of 5 bases from V and 9 bases from J, the junction contained 8 bases not matched to a gene. Germline CDR1 is SGHTA and CDR2 is FQGNSA. CDR3 amino acids: CASSLQGQGAGEQFF. In DNA, the CDR3 is TGTGCCAGCAGCCTACAGGGACAGGGGGCGGGTGAGCAGTTCTTC.

The V gene is TRBV7-9, the J gene TRBJ1-2, with TRBD1 as a possible D gene (5 bases). Germline CDR1 SEHNR, CDR2 FQNEAQ (reference sequence). The V and J ends lost 0 bases and 5 bases respectively, with 10 bases between them. The CDR3 length is 14 residues. The CDR3 DNA is TGTGCCAGCAGCTTAGCTGGCCCAGGGTATGGCTACACCTTC. This gives the protein CASSLAGPGYGYTF.